This T cell receptor beta chain emerged from a study of blood T cell repertoires in COVID-19. Trimming shortened V by 1 base and J by 4 bases, and 16 bases separated the two germline ends. CDR3 size: 16 residues. Germline CDR1 and CDR2: SGDLS and YYNGEE. TCRdb keeps only in-frame clones here, not all; method: immunoSEQ multiplex PCR. Among just over 650,000 clones listed, over 80% were seen once. The chain joins TRBV9 to TRBJ2-3; tentative D call: TRBD2 (6 bases). Sequenced material: peripheral blood. The clonotype originates from a woman younger than 35 with acute or convalescent COVID-19. The CDR3 region is CASSVFSSGQADTQYF. The DNA of the CDR3 is TGTGCCAGCAGCGTATTTTCGAGCGGGCAGGCAGATACGCAGTATTTT.